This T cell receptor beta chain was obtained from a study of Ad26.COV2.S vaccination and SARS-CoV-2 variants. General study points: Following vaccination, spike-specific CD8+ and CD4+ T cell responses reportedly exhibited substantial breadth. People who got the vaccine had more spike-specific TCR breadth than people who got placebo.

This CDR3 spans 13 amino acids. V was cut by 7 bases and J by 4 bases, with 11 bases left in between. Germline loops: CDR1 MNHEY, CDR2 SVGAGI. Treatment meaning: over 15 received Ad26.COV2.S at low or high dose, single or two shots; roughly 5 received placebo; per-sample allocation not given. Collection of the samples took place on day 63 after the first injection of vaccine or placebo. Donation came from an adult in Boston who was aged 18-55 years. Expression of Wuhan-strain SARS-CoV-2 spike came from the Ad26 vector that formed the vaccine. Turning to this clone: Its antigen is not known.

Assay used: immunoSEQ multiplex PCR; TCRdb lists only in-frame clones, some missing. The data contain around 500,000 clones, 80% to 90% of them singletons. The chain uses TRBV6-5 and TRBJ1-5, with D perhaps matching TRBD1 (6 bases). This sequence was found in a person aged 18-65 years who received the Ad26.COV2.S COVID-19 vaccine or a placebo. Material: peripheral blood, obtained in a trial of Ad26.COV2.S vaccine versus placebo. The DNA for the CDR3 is TGTGCCAGCACCCCGACAGGTAATCAGCCCCAGCATTTT. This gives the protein CASTPTGNQPQHF.